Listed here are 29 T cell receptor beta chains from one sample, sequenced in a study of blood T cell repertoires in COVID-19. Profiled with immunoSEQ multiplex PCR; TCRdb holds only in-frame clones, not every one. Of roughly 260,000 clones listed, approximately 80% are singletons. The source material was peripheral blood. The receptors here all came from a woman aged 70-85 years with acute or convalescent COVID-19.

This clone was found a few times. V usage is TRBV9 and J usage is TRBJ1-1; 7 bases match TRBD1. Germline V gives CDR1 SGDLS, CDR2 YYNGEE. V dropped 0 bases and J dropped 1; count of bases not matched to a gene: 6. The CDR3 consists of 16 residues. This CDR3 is CASSVGGGEGNTEAFF. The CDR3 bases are TGTGCCAGCAGCGTAGGAGGGGGCGAAGGGAACACTGAAGCTTTCTTT.

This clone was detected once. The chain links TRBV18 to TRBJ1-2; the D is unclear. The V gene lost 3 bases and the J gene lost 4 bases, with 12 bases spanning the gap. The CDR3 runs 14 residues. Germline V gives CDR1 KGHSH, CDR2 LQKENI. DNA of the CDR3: TGTGCCAGCTCACCCTTAGAGGGCCTCTATGGCTACACCTTC. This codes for CASSPLEGLYGYTF.

The CDR3 region is CASSELRGAGNTIYF. The CDR3 bases are TGTGCCAGCAGTGAACTTCGGGGGGCTGGAAACACCATATATTTT. The gene calls are TRBV6-1 and TRBJ1-3; TRBD1 might be the D (5 bases). The germline V and J ends were trimmed by 2 bases and 2 bases, with 10 bases remaining between them. This CDR3 comprises 15 residues. Germline assignment: CDR1 MNHNS and CDR2 SASEGT.

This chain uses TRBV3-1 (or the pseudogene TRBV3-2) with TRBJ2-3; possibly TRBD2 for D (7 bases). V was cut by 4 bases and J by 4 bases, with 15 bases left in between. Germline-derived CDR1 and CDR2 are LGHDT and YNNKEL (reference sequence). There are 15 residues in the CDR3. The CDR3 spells CASSPLAGAPDTQYF. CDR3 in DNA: TGTGCCAGCAGCCCCCTTGCGGGGGCTCCAGATACGCAGTATTTT.

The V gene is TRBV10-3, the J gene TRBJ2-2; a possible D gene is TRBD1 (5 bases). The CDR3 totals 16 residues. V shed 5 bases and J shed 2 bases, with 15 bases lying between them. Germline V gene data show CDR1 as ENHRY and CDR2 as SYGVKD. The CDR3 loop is CAISPAGLPNTGELFF. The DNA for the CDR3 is TGTGCCATCAGTCCCGCAGGGCTCCCAAACACCGGGGAGCTGTTTTTT.

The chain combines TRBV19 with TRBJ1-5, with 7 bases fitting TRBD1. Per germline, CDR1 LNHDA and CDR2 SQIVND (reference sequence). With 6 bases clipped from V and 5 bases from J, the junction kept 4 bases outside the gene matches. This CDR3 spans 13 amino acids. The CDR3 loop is CASSYDRDQPQHF. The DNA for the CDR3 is TGTGCCAGTAGCTACGACAGGGATCAGCCCCAGCATTTT.

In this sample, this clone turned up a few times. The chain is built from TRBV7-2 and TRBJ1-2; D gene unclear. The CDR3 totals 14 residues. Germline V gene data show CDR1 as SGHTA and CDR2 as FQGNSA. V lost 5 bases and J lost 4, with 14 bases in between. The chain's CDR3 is CASSPPRTGYGYTF. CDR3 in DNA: TGTGCCAGCAGCCCGCCCCGCACTGGCTATGGCTACACCTTC. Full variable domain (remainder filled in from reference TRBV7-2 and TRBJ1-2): GAGVSQSPSNKVTEKGKDVELRCDPISGHTALYWYRQSLGQGLEFLIYFQGNSAPDKSGLPSDRFSAERTGGSVSTLTIQRTQQEDSAVYLCASSPPRTGYGYTFGSGTRLTVV.

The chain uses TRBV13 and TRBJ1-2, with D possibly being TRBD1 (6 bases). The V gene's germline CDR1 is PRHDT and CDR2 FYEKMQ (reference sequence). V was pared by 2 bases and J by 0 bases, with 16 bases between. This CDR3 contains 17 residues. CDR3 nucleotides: TGTGCCAGCAGCTTAATGACAGGTAGAGGGGCTAACTATGGCTACACCTTC. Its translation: CASSLMTGRGANYGYTF. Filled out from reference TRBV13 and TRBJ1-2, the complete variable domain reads AAGVIQSPRHLIKEKRETATLKCYPIPRHDTVYWYQQGPGQDPQFLISFYEKMQSDKGSIPDRFSAQQFSDYHSELNMSSLELGDSALYFCASSLMTGRGANYGYTFGSGTRLTVV.

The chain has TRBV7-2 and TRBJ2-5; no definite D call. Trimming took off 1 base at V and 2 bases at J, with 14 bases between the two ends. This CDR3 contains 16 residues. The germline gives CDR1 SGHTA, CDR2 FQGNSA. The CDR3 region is CASSLDLLFPQETQYF. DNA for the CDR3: TGTGCCAGCAGCTTAGATTTATTGTTCCCGCAAGAGACCCAGTACTTC.

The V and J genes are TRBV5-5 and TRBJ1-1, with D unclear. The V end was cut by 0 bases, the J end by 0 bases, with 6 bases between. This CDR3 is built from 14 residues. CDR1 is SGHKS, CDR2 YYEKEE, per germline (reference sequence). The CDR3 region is CASSLELVNTEAFF. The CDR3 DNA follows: TGTGCCAGCAGCTTGGAACTGGTGAACACTGAAGCTTTCTTT. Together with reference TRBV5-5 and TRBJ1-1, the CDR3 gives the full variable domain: DAGVTQSPTHLIKTRGQQVTLRCSPISGHKSVSWYQQVLGQGPQFIFQYYEKEERGRGNFPDRFSARQFPNYSSELNVNALLLGDSALYLCASSLELVNTEAFFGQGTRLTVV.

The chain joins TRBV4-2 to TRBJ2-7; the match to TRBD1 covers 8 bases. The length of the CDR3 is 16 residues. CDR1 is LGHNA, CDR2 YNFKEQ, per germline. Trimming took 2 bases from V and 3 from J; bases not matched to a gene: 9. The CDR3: CASSQIGQGNRYEQYF. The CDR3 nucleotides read TGTGCCAGCAGCCAAATCGGACAGGGAAATCGCTACGAGCAGTACTTC.

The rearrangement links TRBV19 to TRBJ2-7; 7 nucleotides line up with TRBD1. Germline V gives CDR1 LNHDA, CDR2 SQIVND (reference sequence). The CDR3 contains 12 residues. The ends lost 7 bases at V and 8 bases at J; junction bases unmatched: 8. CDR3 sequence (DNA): TGTGCCAGTACCGGGACAGACCCTCAGCAGTACTTC. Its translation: CASTGTDPQQYF. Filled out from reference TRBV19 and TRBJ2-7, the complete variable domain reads DGGITQSPKYLFRKEGQNVTLSCEQNLNHDAMYWYRQDPGQGLRLIYYSQIVNDFQKGDIAEGYSVSREKKESFPLTVTSAQKNPTAFYLCASTGTDPQQYFGPGTRLTVT.

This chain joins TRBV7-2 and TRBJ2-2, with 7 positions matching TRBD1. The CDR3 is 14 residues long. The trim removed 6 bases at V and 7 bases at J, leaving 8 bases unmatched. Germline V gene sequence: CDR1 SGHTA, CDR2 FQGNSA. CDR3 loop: CASRLDRADGELFF. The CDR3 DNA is TGTGCCAGCAGACTAGACAGGGCTGACGGGGAGCTGTTTTTT.

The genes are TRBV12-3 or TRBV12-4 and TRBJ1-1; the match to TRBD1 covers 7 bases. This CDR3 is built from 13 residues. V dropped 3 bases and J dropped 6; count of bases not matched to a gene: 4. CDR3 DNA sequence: TGTGCCAGCAGTTTGGGACAGACTTCTGAAGCTTTCTTT. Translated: CASSLGQTSEAFF.

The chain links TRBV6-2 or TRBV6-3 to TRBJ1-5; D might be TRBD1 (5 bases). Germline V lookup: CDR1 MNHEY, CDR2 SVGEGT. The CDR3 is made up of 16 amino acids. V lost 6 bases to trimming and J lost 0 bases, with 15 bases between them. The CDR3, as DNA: TGTGCCAGCAGCCGCGGGACGCGGGATAGCAATCAGCCCCAGCATTTT. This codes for CASSRGTRDSNQPQHF.

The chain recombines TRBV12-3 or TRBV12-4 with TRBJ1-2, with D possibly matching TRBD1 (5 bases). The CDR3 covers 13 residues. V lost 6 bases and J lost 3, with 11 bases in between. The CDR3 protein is CASRRWGDYGYTF. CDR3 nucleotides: TGTGCCAGCAGGCGTTGGGGCGACTATGGCTACACCTTC.

The CDR3 coding sequence is TGTGCCACCAGTGACACCGGGACTAGCGGGGATAGCACAGATACGCAGTATTTT. Residues: CATSDTGTSGDSTDTQYF. The J gene is TRBJ2-3, the V gene TRBV24-1; 13 bases align to TRBD2. The CDR3 is 18 residues long. Germline CDR1 reads KGHDR; CDR2 reads SFDVKD. With 4 bases clipped from V and 0 bases from J, the junction kept 6 bases outside the gene matches.

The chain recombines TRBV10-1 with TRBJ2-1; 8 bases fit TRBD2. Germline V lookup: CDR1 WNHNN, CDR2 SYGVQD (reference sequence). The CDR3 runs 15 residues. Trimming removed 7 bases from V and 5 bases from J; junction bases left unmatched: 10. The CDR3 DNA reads TGCGCCAGCATCATCTGTCCAGCGGGGGACAATGAGCAGTTCTTC. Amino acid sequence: CASIICPAGDNEQFF.

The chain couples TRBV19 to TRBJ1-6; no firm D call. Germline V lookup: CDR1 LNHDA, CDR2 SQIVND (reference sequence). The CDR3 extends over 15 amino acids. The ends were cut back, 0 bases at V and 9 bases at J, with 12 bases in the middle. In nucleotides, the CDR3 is TGTGCCAGTAGTATAGAGGAGGGTTTGGCTTCACCCCTCCACTTT. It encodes CASSIEEGLASPLHF.

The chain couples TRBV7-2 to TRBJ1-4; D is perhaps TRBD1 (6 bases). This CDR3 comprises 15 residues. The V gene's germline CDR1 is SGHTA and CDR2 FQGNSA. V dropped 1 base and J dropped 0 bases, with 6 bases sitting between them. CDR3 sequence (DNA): TGTGCCAGCAGCTTAGGACAGGCAACTAATGAAAAACTGTTTTTT. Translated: CASSLGQATNEKLFF.

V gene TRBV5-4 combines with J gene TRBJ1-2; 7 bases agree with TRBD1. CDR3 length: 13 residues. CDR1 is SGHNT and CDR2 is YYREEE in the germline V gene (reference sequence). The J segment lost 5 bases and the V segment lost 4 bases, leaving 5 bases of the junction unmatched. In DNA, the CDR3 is TGTGCCAGCAGCGAGGGACAGACGTATGGCTACACCTTC. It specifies CASSEGQTYGYTF.

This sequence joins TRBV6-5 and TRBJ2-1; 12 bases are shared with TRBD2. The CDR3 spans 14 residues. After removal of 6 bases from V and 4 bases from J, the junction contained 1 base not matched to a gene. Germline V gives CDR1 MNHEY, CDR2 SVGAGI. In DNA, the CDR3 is TGTGCCAGCAGCCTAGCGGGGGGGTACAATGAGCAGTTCTTC. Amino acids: CASSLAGGYNEQFF.

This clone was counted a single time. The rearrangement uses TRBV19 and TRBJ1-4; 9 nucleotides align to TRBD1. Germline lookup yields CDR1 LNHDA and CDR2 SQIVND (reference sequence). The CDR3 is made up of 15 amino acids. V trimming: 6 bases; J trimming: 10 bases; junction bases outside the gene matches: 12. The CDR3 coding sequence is TGTGCCAGTAGCCCTACAGGGGGCAGTGGGGGAAAACTGTTTTTT. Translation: CASSPTGGSGGKLFF.

As DNA, the CDR3 is TGTGCCAGTATCCCACGGGACAGGGGGCTCTTTAACACTGAAGCTTTCTTT. Translated, it gives CASIPRDRGLFNTEAFF. The J gene is TRBJ1-1, the V gene TRBV19; 12 nucleotides line up with TRBD1. The V gene end was trimmed by 7 bases and the J gene end by 2 bases; junction bases not matched to a gene: 11. The CDR3 has 17 residues. The germline V gene encodes CDR1 LNHDA and CDR2 SQIVND (reference sequence).

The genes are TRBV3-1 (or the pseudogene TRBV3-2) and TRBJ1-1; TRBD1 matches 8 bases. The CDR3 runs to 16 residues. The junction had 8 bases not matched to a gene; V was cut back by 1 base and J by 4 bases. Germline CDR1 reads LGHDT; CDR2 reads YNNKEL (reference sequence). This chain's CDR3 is CASSQVQGAGRTEAFF. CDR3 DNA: TGTGCCAGCAGCCAAGTCCAGGGGGCGGGTCGCACTGAAGCTTTCTTT.

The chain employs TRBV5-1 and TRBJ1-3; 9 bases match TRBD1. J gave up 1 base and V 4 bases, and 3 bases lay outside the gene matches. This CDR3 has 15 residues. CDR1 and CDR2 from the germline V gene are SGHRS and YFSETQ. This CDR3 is CASSVGQGSGNTIYF. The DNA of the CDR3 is TGCGCCAGCAGCGTGGGACAGGGATCTGGAAACACCATATATTTT.

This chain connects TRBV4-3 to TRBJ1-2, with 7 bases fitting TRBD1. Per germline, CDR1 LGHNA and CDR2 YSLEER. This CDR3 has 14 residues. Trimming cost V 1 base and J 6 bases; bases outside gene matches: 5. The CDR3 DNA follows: TGCGCCAGCAGCCAAGTAACAGGGGTCGATGGCTACACCTTC. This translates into CASSQVTGVDGYTF.

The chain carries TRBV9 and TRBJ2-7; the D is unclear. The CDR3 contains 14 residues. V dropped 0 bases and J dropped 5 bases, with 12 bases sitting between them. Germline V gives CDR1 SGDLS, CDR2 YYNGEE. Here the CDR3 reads CASSVGPESDEQYF. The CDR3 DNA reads TGTGCCAGCAGCGTAGGCCCGGAGTCGGACGAGCAGTACTTC.

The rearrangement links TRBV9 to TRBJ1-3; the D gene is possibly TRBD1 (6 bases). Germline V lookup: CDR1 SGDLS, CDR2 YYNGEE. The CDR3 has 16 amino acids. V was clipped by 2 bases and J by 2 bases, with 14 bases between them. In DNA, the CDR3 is TGTGCCAGCAGCGTCGGAACAGGGCAAGCTGGAAACACCATATATTTT. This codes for CASSVGTGQAGNTIYF.